The 14 T cell receptor beta chains given below trace back to one sample, sequenced in a study of T cells in Graves' hyperthyroidism and ophthalmopathy. Template material for amplifying TCR beta CDR3 regions consisted of RNA transcripts. The HTBI primer set drove a first-round RT-PCR of the TCR CDR3. TCRdb called the multiplex PCR reads again in MiXCR, with one record for every CDR3 protein. Here the sample spans around 690,000 distinct CDR3 sequences, less than 25% being singletons. The sample was blood. These receptors originate from a man aged 30 to 45 with Graves' ophthalmopathy.

The chain couples TRBV27 to TRBJ1-5, with TRBD1 as a possible D gene (6 bases). The CDR3 is made up of 16 amino acids. Germline loops: CDR1 MNHEY, CDR2 SMNVEV (reference sequence). The germline V and J ends were trimmed by 6 bases and 7 bases, with 22 bases remaining between them. The CDR3 bases are TGTGCCAGCAGGTCTACAGGGTTTGGTGTTAACCAGCCCCAGCATTTT. It codes for CASRSTGFGVNQPQHF.

This chain connects TRBV29-1 to TRBJ2-1; 14 positions agree with TRBD2. The ends lost 3 bases at V and 6 bases at J; junction bases unmatched: 1. The germline CDR1 and CDR2 sequences are SQVTM and ANQGSEA. The CDR3 sequence is 14 residues long. CDR3 loop: CSVDGTSGSNEQFF. The DNA for the CDR3 is TGCAGCGTTGATGGGACTAGCGGGAGCAATGAGCAGTTCTTC.

This CDR3 is CASSGLVSYNEQFF. The CDR3 nucleotides are TGTGCCAGCAGTGGACTAGTCTCCTACAATGAGCAGTTCTTC. This chain uses TRBV6-2 or TRBV6-3 with TRBJ2-1; the match to TRBD2 covers 7 bases. The CDR3 length is 14 residues. The V and J ends lost 5 bases and 0 bases, in that order; junction bases with no gene match: 1. Germline V CDR1 and CDR2: MNHEY, SVGEGT.

This clonotype has more than one count but fewer than ten. The genes are TRBV3-1 and TRBJ2-3, with D perhaps matching TRBD2 (5 bases). Germline V gives CDR1 LGHDT, CDR2 YNNKEL (reference sequence). V lost 4 bases and J lost 2, with 10 bases in between. The CDR3 length is 14 residues. CDR3 DNA sequence: TGTGCCAGCAGCCCATTAGCGCACACAGATACGCAGTATTTT. It codes for CASSPLAHTDTQYF.

This clonotype was observed many times. CDR3 nucleotides: TGTGCCAGCAGTTCCCCCATGACCGGGACCCGGACTTCCGAGCAGTACTTC. This codes for CASSSPMTGTRTSEQYF. The chain has TRBV28 and TRBJ2-7; D might be TRBD1 or TRBD2, each matching 5 bases. The CDR3 is made up of 17 amino acids. Deletions cut 4 bases from V and 6 bases from J, with 25 bases between. Germline CDR1 MDHEN, CDR2 SYDVKM.

This clonotype showed up many times. The rearrangement links TRBV30 to TRBJ2-1; 8 bases align to TRBD2. Trimming took 3 bases from V and 3 from J; bases not matched to a gene: 4. Germline-derived CDR1 and CDR2 are GTSNPN and SVGIG (reference sequence). The CDR3 has 14 amino acids. The CDR3 coding sequence is TGTGCCTGGAGGGCAGCGGGAGTCTACAATGAGCAGTTCTTC. Protein sequence: CAWRAAGVYNEQFF.

This clonotype was observed many times. The rearrangement joins TRBV6-1 to TRBJ2-1; 9 bases line up with TRBD1. The germline V gene has CDR1 MNHNS and CDR2 SASEGT. J gave up 5 bases and V 5 bases, and 13 bases lay outside the gene matches. This CDR3 is built from 17 residues. Here the CDR3 DNA reads TGTGCCAGCAGTTCCCTGTCCCGGGACAGGGCCCACAATGAGCAGTTCTTC. This codes for CASSSLSRDRAHNEQFF.

The chain joins TRBV2 to TRBJ2-2; no clear D. V was shortened by 2 bases and J by 1 base, with 5 bases between the two germline ends. Germline lookup yields CDR1 SNHLY and CDR2 FYNNEI. This CDR3 is built from 14 residues. The CDR3 here is CASSENGNTGELFF. CDR3 sequence (DNA): TGTGCCAGCAGTGAAAACGGGAACACCGGGGAGCTGTTTTTT.

This clonotype was found many times. This sequence joins TRBV4-1 and TRBJ1-5; D uncertain. The V and J ends lost 7 bases and 0 bases respectively, with 13 bases between them. The length of the CDR3 is 15 residues. Germline CDR1 reads MGHRA; CDR2 reads YSYEKL. The CDR3: CASNRLPSSNQPQHF. The CDR3 bases are TGCGCCAGCAACCGACTGCCTTCTAGCAATCAGCCCCAGCATTTT.

This clonotype was seen ten or more times. The chain couples TRBV5-1 to TRBJ2-3, with a weak D call TRBD1 (6 bases). The V end was cut by 3 bases, the J end by 5 bases, with 10 bases between. The germline V gene has CDR1 SGHRS and CDR2 YFSETQ. The CDR3 extends over 13 amino acids. DNA of the CDR3: TGCGCCAGCAGCTCGGACAGAGAAGATACGCAGTATTTT. Protein product: CASSSDREDTQYF.

This clonotype was seen at least ten times. The chain joins TRBV30 to TRBJ2-2; the match to TRBD2 covers 13 bases. The trim removed 3 bases at V and 5 bases at J, leaving 0 bases unmatched. The V gene's germline CDR1 is GTSNPN and CDR2 SVGIG (reference sequence). The CDR3 has 14 amino acids. The CDR3, as DNA: TGTGCCTGGAGACTAGCGGGAGGGACCGGGGAGCTGTTTTTT. This gives the protein CAWRLAGGTGELFF.

The chain employs TRBV4-2 and TRBJ1-4; 7 bases align to TRBD1. The CDR3 extends over 19 amino acids. The V gene's germline CDR1 is LGHNA and CDR2 YNFKEQ. J gave up 5 bases and V 0 bases, and 15 bases lay outside the gene matches. The CDR3 reads CASSQDGGTGAAVNEKLFF. Here the CDR3 DNA reads TGTGCCAGCAGCCAAGATGGGGGAACAGGGGCTGCAGTAAATGAAAAACTGTTTTTT.

This sequence joins TRBV4-2 and TRBJ2-3, with a possible D match to TRBD1 (5 bases). The CDR3 sequence is 15 residues long. Between the trimmed V and J ends, which lost 4 bases and 4 bases, there was a span of 15 bases. CDR1 is LGHNA, CDR2 YNFKEQ, per germline. CDR3 sequence: CASSPKEGAADTQYF. CDR3 nucleotide sequence: TGTGCCAGCAGCCCCAAAGAAGGGGCCGCAGATACGCAGTATTTT.

This clonotype was observed a few times. The gene calls are TRBV6-1 and TRBJ1-5, with unresolved D. The CDR3 spans 14 residues. CDR1 and CDR2 from the germline V gene are MNHNS and SASEGT. Trimming took off 5 bases at V and 7 bases at J, with 15 bases between the two ends. This chain's CDR3 is CASSPAPGEQPQHF. CDR3 nucleotide sequence: TGTGCCAGCAGTCCGGCCCCCGGAGAACAGCCCCAGCATTTT.